The sequence of this T cell receptor beta chain was determined in a study of CXCR3-negative and CXCR3-positive naive CD8 T cells. Study conclusions and caveats: Relative to CXCR3-negative naive cells, CXCR3-positive naive cells had more hydrophobic TRB CDR3s.

On this clonotype: Antigen: not known.

With UMI labels, 5' RACE was used to prepare the TRB cDNA libraries. With the 5' RACE reads reprocessed, TCRdb shows one record per CDR3 protein and no DNA. The table for this sample gives under 50,000 distinct CDR3 sequences. Cells classed as naive CD8+ T cells were CD45RO-CCR7+CD27+CD95-. Input material: naive CXCR3- CD8+ T cells from blood. As for subset: CD45RO-CCR7+CD27+CD95- naive CD8+ T cells lacking CXCR3 (TNR3-). This TCR derives from a human donor in good health. Some clones in this sample may be carry-over from other donors' samples.

Here the CDR3 reads CASSADRGYQETQYF. The rearrangement joins TRBV4-1 to TRBJ2-5; as DNA is missing, the TRBD1 call by TCRdb cannot be tested. This CDR3 region has 15 residues. The V gene's germline CDR1 is MGHRA and CDR2 YSYEKL.